This paragraph covers one T cell receptor (beta chain) sequence. In the same sample, other DNA sequences code for this CDR3. Only in-frame clones appear in the TCRdb table, and some are missing; sequencing was by immunoSEQ multiplex PCR. This table holds about 160,000 clones, more than 70% found once. This specimen belongs to a study of blood T cell repertoires in COVID-19. Study background: Donors in the United States, Italy and Spain gave samples during acute or convalescent COVID-19. From T cells, B-cell-depleted T cells, or PBMCs came the material, which was cDNA or gDNA.

Recovered status in Cohort 3 required two negative PCRs, clearance, or symptom resolution. Sequencing was done on a sample of PBMCs or T cells enriched from blood (not recorded which). The receptor was isolated from a man aged 40-49 years who had recovered from COVID-19.

The CDR3 DNA reads TGCAGCGTCGGGACAGGGTTCACTGAAGCTTTCTTT. Translation: CSVGTGFTEAFF. The V call is TRBV29-1, the J call TRBJ1-1, with 9 bases aligning to TRBD1. Germline loops: CDR1 SQVTM, CDR2 ANQGSEA. The CDR3 length is 12 residues. V was pared by 6 bases and J by 4 bases, with 3 bases of the junction left unmatched.